The rows below give T cell receptor beta chains drawn from one sample of a study of response to subunit inactivated influenza vaccine. TCRdb re-analysed the RT-PCR reads in MiXCR, keeping a single row per CDR3 protein. The repertoire consists of about 830,000 distinct CDR3 sequences, with under 20% occurring once and the leading ten covering under 13%. Specimen: PBMCs from blood, collected 4 to 6 days after vaccination. Receptors originate from a middle-aged man who received an inactivated influenza vaccine. Each CDR3 is given with its conserved first and last residue. D genes are given only for firm matches. Clone size appears in some rows only: once, few, many, or a class for an expanded clone.

j_call d_call v_call clone_size cdr3_nt cdr3_aa
TRBJ1-6 TRBD1 TRBV20-1 few TGCAGTGCCAACGGAGGGGGCCCTAATTCACCCCTCCACTTT CSANGGGPNSPLHF
TRBJ2-7 - TRBV7-9 few TGTGCCAGCAGCTTACTTTTCCAGGGAGGGGGCGAGCAGTACTTC CASSLLFQGGGEQYF
TRBJ2-3 - TRBV20-1 - TGCAGTGCTCTACCATCTACCCTTAGCACAGATACGCAGTATTTT CSALPSTLSTDTQYF
TRBJ2-5 - TRBV21-1 - TGTGCCAGCAGCACAAGACAGGGTAAAATCAGAGAGACCCAGTACTTC CASSTRQGKIRETQYF
TRBJ2-7 - TRBV6-1 many TGTGCCAGCAGAGAACAGCGTTTGGGAGAGCAGTACTTC CASREQRLGEQYF
TRBJ1-2 - TRBV7-2 - TGTGCCAGCAGCTTTACGCGCTATGGCTACACCTTC CASSFTRYGYTF
TRBJ2-5 - TRBV6-5 few TGTGCCAGCAGTTACTCGAATGGGGCGGGGGAGACCCAGTACTTC CASSYSNGAGETQYF
TRBJ2-5 TRBD2 TRBV7-2 few TGTGCCAGCAGCATATTAGCGGGAGAGGAGACCCAGTACTTC CASSILAGEETQYF
TRBJ2-1 TRBD2 TRBV12-3/TRBV12-4 - TGTGCCAGCACCTTACAGACCGGGACTAGCGGGTACGGTGAGCAGTTCTTC CASTLQTGTSGYGEQFF
TRBJ1-1 - TRBV7-2 - TGTGCCAGCAGCCAATTTATGAACACTGAAGCTTTCTTT CASSQFMNTEAFF
TRBJ2-1 TRBD2 TRBV6-2/TRBV6-3 - TGTGCCAGCACAGGGACTAGCGGGGAAAATGAGCAGTTCTTC CASTGTSGENEQFF
TRBJ2-1 - TRBV12-3/TRBV12-4 many TGTGCCAGCAGTTTGTCGCTAGCTATCAATGAGCAGTTCTTC CASSLSLAINEQFF
TRBJ1-5 TRBD1 TRBV12-3/TRBV12-4 many TGTGCCAGCAGTTTACAGACAGGGGAGCAGCCCCAGCATTTT CASSLQTGEQPQHF
TRBJ2-1 TRBD2 TRBV12-3/TRBV12-4 many TGTGCCACAGCTGGCGGGAGAGGAAATGAGCAGTTCTTC CATAGGRGNEQFF
TRBJ2-3 TRBD2 TRBV5-1 - TGCGCCAGCAGTTGGGCGGGGGATACAGATACGCAGTATTTT CASSWAGDTDTQYF
TRBJ2-4 TRBD1 TRBV12-3/TRBV12-4 - TGTGCCAGCAGTTTTGGAGGGACAGGGATTCAGTACTTC CASSFGGTGIQYF
TRBJ1-3 TRBD1 TRBV12-3/TRBV12-4 - TGTGCCAGCAGGAGTGGACAGGCTCGCTCTGGAAACACCATATATTTT CASRSGQARSGNTIYF
TRBJ2-6 - TRBV18 - TGTGCCAGCTCACCCTCCCAGGGCTCTGGGGCCAACGTCCTGACTTTC CASSPSQGSGANVLTF
TRBJ2-2 - TRBV7-2 many TGTGCCAGCAGTCACGGACGAGTAACCGGGGAGCTGTTTTTT CASSHGRVTGELFF
TRBJ2-7 - TRBV6-2/TRBV6-3 many TGTGCCAGCAGTTACGAATGGGGGAAGAGCTCCTACGAGCAGTACTTC CASSYEWGKSSYEQYF
TRBJ2-5 - TRBV20-1 - TGCAGTGCTAGGTTAGGAGCGCTCCGGGAGACCCAGTACTTC CSARLGALRETQYF
TRBJ2-4 - TRBV11-2 - TGTGCCAGCAGCACCGGTAGTCAGCAACCAGCCAAAAACATTCAGTACTTC CASSTGSQQPAKNIQYF
TRBJ2-5 - TRBV11-2 - TGTGCCAGCAGCCCACGCCCCGGGCGGAGCCTGTACCAAGAGACCCAGTACTTC CASSPRPGRSLYQETQYF
TRBJ1-1 TRBD1 TRBV7-2 - TGTGCCAGCAGCGCGGACAGGGGGAACACTGAAGCTTTCTTT CASSADRGNTEAFF